This T cell receptor (beta chain) was found in a study of cytomegalovirus exposure and HLA in healthy donors. Findings of the study overall: A later analysis reportedly found that, within productive TCRs, an Asian-associated ancestry cluster had fewer N-insertions than the mean observed across the roughly 700 donors.

The PCR employed 60 Vbeta primers together with 13 Jbeta primers. The assay was immunoSEQ multiplex PCR, and TCRdb's table has in-frame clones only and misses some. The sample includes about 170,000 clones, roughly 84% of them seen just once. The ends lost 7 bases at V and 6 bases at J; junction bases unmatched: 9. The CDR3 runs to 15 residues. CDR1 is MNHEY and CDR2 is SMNVEV in the germline V gene (reference sequence). A word on this clone: Its cognate antigen is unknown.

This receptor was taken from a boy aged 2 to 9 in good health and CMV-seronegative. Sequenced sample: PBMCs. This chain links TRBV27 with TRBJ1-5; 10 positions match TRBD1. The CDR3 DNA sequence: TGTGCCAGCACCCAGACAGGGGGCATGAGTCAGCCCCAGCATTTT. Its protein product is CASTQTGGMSQPQHF.